One and the same sample provided the 13 T cell receptor beta chains below, sequenced in a study of CD8 T cells in ankylosing spondylitis. Via MiXCR, TCRdb re-called the 5' RACE reads, giving one row per CDR3 protein. Seen here are approximately 290,000 distinct CDR3 sequences, around 20% observed once, and the top ten hold 3.5% to 4.5%. The sample was blood, either unsorted or a sorted T cell fraction (not recorded which). The receptor set was obtained from a female donor with ankylosing spondylitis or in good health (not recorded which).

Only a few counts were recorded for this clonotype. This sequence joins TRBV7-2 and TRBJ2-3; D gene uncertain. The ends were cut back, 2 bases at V and 4 bases at J, with 16 bases in the middle. Germline V gene sequence: CDR1 SGHTA, CDR2 FQGNSA. The length of the CDR3 is 16 residues. The CDR3, as DNA: TGTGCCAGCAGCTTAAGGCGGCCAGACGTCGCAGATACGCAGTATTTT. Protein product: CASSLRRPDVADTQYF.

This sequence joins TRBV9 and TRBJ1-2; 9 nucleotides match TRBD1. CDR3 size: 15 residues. Germline V lookup: CDR1 SGDLS, CDR2 YYNGEE. V dropped 0 bases and J dropped 2; count of bases not matched to a gene: 2. CDR3 sequence reads: CASSVDGTGNYGYTF. In nucleotides, the CDR3 is TGTGCCAGCAGCGTAGACGGGACAGGGAACTATGGCTACACCTTC.

The gene calls are TRBV4-1 and TRBJ2-1; 7 bases fit TRBD2. V lost 4 bases, J lost 4 bases, and 13 bases stayed unmatched. Germline V lookup: CDR1 MGHRA, CDR2 YSYEKL. The CDR3 has 17 residues. The CDR3 DNA follows: TGCGCCAGCAGCCTTAATCCCTTTGCACTAGCGTACAATGAGCAGTTCTTC. Its translation: CASSLNPFALAYNEQFF.

The V and J genes are TRBV28 and TRBJ2-5, with TRBD1 matching 9 bases. The CDR3 has 16 residues. Unmatched junction bases numbered 6, after V lost 2 bases and J lost 2 bases. The germline gives CDR1 MDHEN, CDR2 SYDVKM. CDR3 sequence reads: CASSLGGQGIQETQYF. As DNA, the CDR3 is TGTGCCAGCAGTTTAGGTGGACAGGGGATACAAGAGACCCAGTACTTC.

In this sample, this clonotype turned up a few times. The chain carries TRBV5-6 and TRBJ2-7; 8 nucleotides match TRBD1. The CDR3 is made up of 13 amino acids. V dropped 4 bases and J dropped 5; count of bases not matched to a gene: 5. The germline CDR1 and CDR2 sequences are SGHDT and YYEEEE. CDR3 DNA sequence: TGTGCCAGCAGCCGGACAGGGCAGAACGAGCAGTACTTC. Amino acids: CASSRTGQNEQYF. The full variable domain, in which reference TRBV5-6 and TRBJ2-7 provide the parts outside the CDR3, is DAGVTQSPTHLIKTRGQQVTLRCSPKSGHDTVSWYQQALGQGPQFIFQYYEEEERQRGNFPDRFSGHQFPNYSSELNVNALLLGDSALYLCASSRTGQNEQYFGPGTRLTVT.

This clonotype was seen many times. This chain links TRBV11-2 with TRBJ2-1; TRBD2 matches at 16 bases. CDR3 size: 18 residues. Germline-derived CDR1 and CDR2 are SGHAT and FQNNGV. J lost 0 bases, V lost 3 bases, and 2 bases had no gene match. As DNA, the CDR3 is TGTGCCAGCAGCTTTGGGACTAGCGGGAGGGCCTCCTACAATGAGCAGTTCTTC. Protein sequence: CASSFGTSGRASYNEQFF. Supplemented by reference TRBV11-2 and TRBJ2-1, the full variable domain reads EAGVAQSPRYKIIEKRQSVAFWCNPISGHATLYWYQQILGQGPKLLIQFQNNGVVDDSQLPKDRFSAERLKGVDSTLKIQPAKLEDSAVYLCASSFGTSGRASYNEQFFGPGTRLTVL.

The rearrangement uses TRBV7-2 and TRBJ2-1, with 8 nucleotides matching TRBD1. This CDR3 region has 16 residues. With V trimmed by 5 bases and J by 7 bases, 13 bases remained unmatched. The V gene's germline CDR1 is SGHTA and CDR2 FQGNSA. This chain's CDR3 is CASSVSGQGRLNEQFF. CDR3 sequence (DNA): TGTGCCAGCAGCGTTAGCGGACAGGGACGTTTGAATGAGCAGTTCTTC.

This clonotype was found a few times. The chain couples TRBV6-1 to TRBJ1-1; 8 bases agree with TRBD1. This CDR3 contains 13 residues. Losses at the gene ends were 5 bases for V and 5 bases for J; bases not matched to a gene: 4. Germline V CDR1 and CDR2: MNHNS, SASEGT. CDR3 in amino acids: CASSRTGGTEAFF. In nucleotides, the CDR3 is TGTGCCAGCAGTCGCACAGGGGGGACTGAAGCTTTCTTT.

This chain links TRBV5-1 with TRBJ2-1; 12 bases are a match to TRBD2. The CDR3 has 20 amino acids. V shed 0 bases and J 3 bases; nucleotides not matched to a gene: 13. Germline values: CDR1 SGHRS, CDR2 YFSETQ. The CDR3 sequence is CASSLASASGRALGYNEQFF. CDR3 coding DNA: TGCGCCAGCAGCTTGGCTTCCGCTAGCGGGAGGGCCTTGGGCTACAATGAGCAGTTCTTC.

This clonotype has only a few counts. V is TRBV12-3 or TRBV12-4 and J is TRBJ2-1; 9 nucleotides agree with TRBD2. The CDR3 runs 14 residues. V shed 2 bases and J 8 bases; nucleotides not matched to a gene: 4. The CDR3 protein is CASSLLAGRYEQFF. The CDR3 DNA reads as TGTGCCAGCAGTTTACTAGCGGGACGCTATGAGCAGTTCTTC.

The V gene is TRBV4-2, the J gene TRBJ2-7, with 7 bases aligning to TRBD2. Trimming removed 0 bases from V and 1 base from J; junction bases left unmatched: 9. CDR3 length: 17 residues. Germline V gives CDR1 LGHNA, CDR2 YNFKEQ. CDR3 in amino acids: CASSQDAASGDSYEQYF. CDR3 in DNA: TGTGCCAGCAGCCAAGATGCGGCTAGCGGAGATTCCTACGAGCAGTACTTC.

This clonotype was counted at least ten times. The gene calls are TRBV4-3 and TRBJ2-7, with D unresolved. CDR1 is LGHNA and CDR2 is YSLEER in the germline V gene. The germline V and J ends were trimmed by 0 bases and 6 bases, with 9 bases remaining between them. The CDR3 extends over 13 amino acids. The CDR3 region is CASSQDSWGEQYF. CDR3 in DNA: TGCGCCAGCAGCCAAGATTCCTGGGGCGAGCAGTACTTC.

Points on this clonotype: Possible read error: a much larger clone is one base away. DNA of the CDR3: TGCAGTGCTAGGAAACAGGGAACCTACAATGAGGAGTTCTTC. It codes for CSARKQGTYNEEFF. J is TRBJ2-1 and V is TRBV20-1, with D possibly being TRBD1 (6 bases). The CDR3 is 14 amino acids. CDR1 and CDR2 from the germline V gene are DFQATT and SNEGSKA (reference sequence).